The T cell receptor (beta chain) under discussion was sequenced for a study of blood T cell repertoires in COVID-19. Study-wide background: Sources were T cells, B-cell-depleted T cells, or PBMCs; the material itself was cDNA or gDNA.

Repertoires were generated with immunoSEQ multiplex PCR, while TCRdb's copy carries only in-frame clones and drops some. The table shows hundreds of thousands of clones, with more than 75% occurring only once. The CDR3 spans 15 residues. CDR1 SGHTA and CDR2 FQGNSA come from the germline V gene. V lost 5 bases and J lost 7; bases outside the gene matches: 10. V usage is TRBV7-2 and J usage is TRBJ2-1; 8 positions match TRBD2. This sequence was found in a woman between 50 and 59 years old who had recovered from COVID-19. The sequenced sample was peripheral blood. The CDR3 coding sequence is TGTGCCAGCAGCGCTGCTAGCGGGCCTGGTAATGAGCAGTTCTTC. Protein sequence: CASSAASGPGNEQFF.